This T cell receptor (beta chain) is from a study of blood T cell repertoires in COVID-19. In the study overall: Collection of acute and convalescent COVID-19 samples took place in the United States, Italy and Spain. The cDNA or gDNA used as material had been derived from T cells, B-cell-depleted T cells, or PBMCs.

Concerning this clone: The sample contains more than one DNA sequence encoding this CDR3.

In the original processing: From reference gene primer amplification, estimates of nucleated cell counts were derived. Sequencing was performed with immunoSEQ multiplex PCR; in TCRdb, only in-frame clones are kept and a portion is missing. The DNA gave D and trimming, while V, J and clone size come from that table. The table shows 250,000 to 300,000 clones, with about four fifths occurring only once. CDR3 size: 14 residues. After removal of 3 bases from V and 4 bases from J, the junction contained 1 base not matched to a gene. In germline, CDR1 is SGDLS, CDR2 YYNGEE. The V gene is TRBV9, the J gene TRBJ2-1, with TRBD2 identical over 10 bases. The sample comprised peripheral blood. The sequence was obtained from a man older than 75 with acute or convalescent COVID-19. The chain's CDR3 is CASSASGSYNEQFF. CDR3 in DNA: TGTGCCAGCAGCGCTAGCGGGAGTTACAATGAGCAGTTCTTC. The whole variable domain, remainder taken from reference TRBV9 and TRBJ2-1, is DSGVTQTPKHLITATGQRVTLRCSPRSGDLSVYWYQQSLDQGLQFLIQYYNGEERAKGNILERFSAQQFPDLHSELNLSSLELGDSALYFCASSASGSYNEQFFGPGTRLTVL.